Listed below are T cell receptor beta chains from one sample, sequenced in a study of cytomegalovirus exposure and HLA in healthy donors. Only in-frame clones appear in the TCRdb table, and some are missing; sequencing was by immunoSEQ multiplex PCR. The data contain around 130,000 clones, roughly 74% of them singletons. Sequenced material: PBMCs. The source of these receptors is a man aged 40-49 years in good health and CMV-seropositive. Each CDR3 is given with its conserved first and last residue. The order of the fields is D gene, V gene, J gene, clone size, CDR3 protein, CDR3 DNA. D genes are given only for firm matches. Clone size is given for some rows only: seen once, a few or many times, or a class if the clone is expanded.

TRBD2	TRBV27	TRBJ2-7	-	CASSLLLARHEQYF	TGTGCCAGCAGTCTCTTACTAGCGAGGCACGAGCAGTACTTC
-	TRBV20-1	TRBJ2-7	few	CSASQREQYF	TGCAGTGCTAGCCAGAGGGAGCAGTACTTC
TRBD1	TRBV27	TRBJ2-7	few	CASRANRGPYEQYF	TGTGCCAGCAGGGCTAACAGGGGGCCCTACGAGCAGTACTTC
-	TRBV28	TRBJ2-7	once	CASSSAGEQYF	TGTGCCAGCAGTTCAGCGGGCGAGCAGTACTTC
TRBD1	TRBV5-1	TRBJ1-5	once	CASSPDRVEGQPQHF	TGCGCCAGCAGCCCCGACAGGGTAGAGGGTCAGCCCCAGCATTTT
TRBD2	TRBV6-1	TRBJ2-7	-	CASSEGIGGSSYEQYF	TGTGCCAGCAGTGAAGGGATCGGGGGGTCATCCTACGAGCAGTACTTC
-	TRBV7-2	TRBJ1-6	few	CASSLPGVRNSPLHF	TGTGCCAGCAGCTTGCCCGGAGTCCGGAATTCACCCCTCCACTTT
TRBD1	TRBV2	TRBJ1-1	few	CASTSDRVNTEAFF	TGTGCCAGCACCTCGGACAGGGTGAACACTGAAGCTTTCTTT
-	TRBV7-9	TRBJ2-6	-	CAGWTDGPNVLTF	TGTGCCGGGTGGACAGATGGGCCCAACGTCCTGACTTTC
TRBD2	TRBV4-2	TRBJ2-7	-	CASRLTAGSIEQYF	TGTGCCAGCAGATTAACAGCGGGATCTATCGAGCAGTACTTC
-	TRBV12-5	TRBJ2-7	-	CASTESYEQYF	TGTGCTAGCACAGAATCCTACGAGCAGTACTTC
TRBD1	TRBV5-6	TRBJ1-4	-	CASSQSGTGAEKLFF	TGTGCCAGCAGCCAATCCGGGACAGGAGCCGAAAAACTGTTTTTT
TRBD2	TRBV19	TRBJ2-5	few	CASSGREGVETQYF	TGTGCCAGCTCCGGGAGGGAGGGTGTGGAGACCCAGTACTTC
TRBD1	TRBV28	TRBJ1-1	once	CASSFNRGNTEAFF	TGTGCCAGCAGTTTCAACAGGGGCAACACTGAAGCTTTCTTT
TRBD1	TRBV19	TRBJ1-1	-	CASSNQGQGRGEAFF	TGTGCCAGTAGTAATCAAGGACAGGGTAGGGGAGAAGCTTTCTTT
TRBD2	TRBV5-4	TRBJ2-3	-	CASSSPGLAGGGNTQYF	TGTGCCAGCAGCTCCCCTGGACTAGCGGGGGGCGGAAATACGCAGTATTTT
TRBD1	TRBV5-1	TRBJ1-5	few	CASSVGDRGNQPQHF	TGCGCCAGCAGTGTGGGGGACAGGGGGAATCAGCCCCAGCATTTT
-	TRBV29-1	TRBJ2-1	-	CSPILDNEQFF	TGCAGCCCGATACTCGACAATGAGCAGTTCTTC
-	TRBV5-1	TRBJ2-2	-	CASSFRGNTGELFF	TGCGCCAGCAGCTTCAGGGGTAACACCGGGGAGCTGTTTTTT
TRBD1	TRBV19	TRBJ1-1	-	CASKGAAEAFF	TGTGCCAGTAAGGGGGCAGCTGAAGCTTTCTTT
-	TRBV10-3	TRBJ1-3	-	CAITGSGNTIYF	TGTGCCATTACAGGCTCTGGAAACACCATATATTTT
-	TRBV28	TRBJ2-7	once	CASSLGSGYEQYF	TGTGCCAGCAGTTTAGGATCAGGGTACGAGCAGTACTTC
TRBD2	TRBV7-6	TRBJ2-5	-	CASSPGTTQETQYF	TGTGCCAGCAGCCCAGGGACTACTCAAGAGACCCAGTACTTC
-	TRBV19	TRBJ2-7	few	CASSKGAPYEQYF	TGTGCCAGTAGTAAAGGGGCTCCCTACGAGCAGTACTTC
-	TRBV15	TRBJ1-4	-	CATSLARSNEKLFF	TGTGCCACCAGCCTAGCACGTTCCAATGAAAAACTGTTTTTT
-	TRBV19	TRBJ1-2	-	CASSKTPNNYGYTF	TGTGCCAGTAGTAAGACACCTAACAACTATGGCTACACCTTC
-	TRBV6-5	TRBJ2-3	-	CASTANTGDTQYF	TGTGCCAGCACCGCAAATACTGGAGATACGCAGTATTTT
TRBD1	TRBV11-1	TRBJ1-2	-	CASSSMDRALGYTF	TGTGCCAGCAGCTCGATGGACAGGGCTCTTGGCTACACCTTC
TRBD2	TRBV5-1	TRBJ2-5	few	CASSLFSGSGETQYF	TGCGCCAGCAGCTTGTTCAGCGGGAGCGGAGAGACCCAGTACTTC
TRBD2	TRBV5-6	TRBJ2-1	few	CASSPPGLAGVLGNEQFF	TGTGCCAGCAGTCCACCGGGACTAGCGGGGGTCCTCGGGAATGAGCAGTTCTTC
TRBD2	TRBV2	TRBJ2-3	-	CASSEATRGGSSDTQYF	TGTGCCAGCAGTGAAGCAACCCGGGGGGGCTCATCAGATACGCAGTATTTT
TRBD2	TRBV7-8	TRBJ2-7	-	CASSIGTSGSYEQYF	TGTGCCAGCAGCATCGGGACTAGCGGGTCCTACGAGCAGTACTTC
-	TRBV9	TRBJ1-5	-	CASSPGISSSNEQPQHF	TGTGCCAGCAGCCCAGGGATTTCTAGTTCTAACGAACAGCCCCAGCATTTT
-	TRBV5-6	TRBJ1-2	-	CASSLQGPGDYGYTF	TGTGCCAGCAGCTTACAGGGTCCTGGTGACTATGGCTACACCTTC
TRBD2	TRBV27	TRBJ2-3	-	CASSSPGLAVPTDTQYF	TGTGCCAGCAGTTCGCCGGGACTAGCGGTGCCCACAGATACGCAGTATTTT
-	TRBV5-1	TRBJ1-2	-	CASSLERGANYGYTF	TGCGCCAGCAGCTTGGAGCGGGGAGCGAACTATGGCTACACCTTC
TRBD1	TRBV28	TRBJ1-5	few	CASSVGTGGNQPQHF	TGTGCCAGCAGTGTCGGGACAGGGGGCAATCAGCCCCAGCATTTT
TRBD2	TRBV18	TRBJ2-7	-	CASSPGLTYEQYF	TGTGCCAGCTCACCGGGACTAACCTACGAGCAGTACTTC
TRBD2	TRBV7-2	TRBJ2-2	-	CASSFTSGTGSGELFF	TGTGCCAGCAGCTTTACTAGCGGGACGGGTTCCGGGGAGCTGTTTTTT
-	TRBV28	TRBJ1-6	few	CASREGGAGSPLHF	TGTGCCAGCAGGGAGGGGGGGGCCGGTTCACCCCTCCACTTT
TRBD1	TRBV30	TRBJ2-7	few	CAWYRTGVGEQYF	TGTGCCTGGTACCGAACAGGGGTCGGGGAGCAGTACTTC
-	TRBV6-6	TRBJ2-1	-	CASLAVKYPRNEQFF	TGTGCCAGCCTGGCGGTGAAGTACCCGAGGAATGAGCAGTTCTTC
TRBD1	TRBV19	TRBJ2-7	-	CASGISGQGPYEQYF	TGTGCCAGTGGTATATCGGGACAGGGGCCCTACGAGCAGTACTTC
TRBD2	TRBV5-1	TRBJ2-7	-	CASSSGPAGPNYEQYF	TGCGCCAGCAGCTCAGGCCCAGCGGGGCCCAACTACGAGCAGTACTTC
-	TRBV5-8	TRBJ1-2	few	CASRATVPNYGYTF	TGTGCCAGCAGGGCCACCGTTCCTAACTATGGCTACACCTTC
TRBD2	TRBV18	TRBJ2-1	-	CASSRPLAGGYNEQFF	TGTGCCAGCTCACGCCCGTTAGCGGGAGGTTACAATGAGCAGTTCTTC
TRBD1	TRBV5-6	TRBJ1-4	-	CASSEGQGGEKLFF	TGTGCCAGCAGCGAGGGACAGGGCGGTGAAAAACTGTTTTTT
-	TRBV28	TRBJ1-2	-	CASSPGFGYTF	TGTGCCAGCAGTCCAGGGTTTGGCTACACCTTC
-	TRBV7-8	TRBJ2-1	few	CASSLGGRNNEQFF	TGTGCCAGCAGCTTAGGGGGGCGGAACAATGAGCAGTTCTTC
-	TRBV7-2	TRBJ1-2	-	CASSSTGPLGYTF	TGTGCCAGCAGCTCGACAGGCCCACTCGGCTACACCTTC
-	TRBV28	TRBJ1-5	-	CASSTTGALILYSNQPQHF	TGTGCCAGCAGCACGACAGGAGCCCTTATTTTATATAGCAATCAGCCCCAGCATTTT
TRBD1	TRBV5-1	TRBJ2-7	-	CASSLVGQGNYEQYF	TGCGCCAGCAGCTTGGTAGGACAGGGGAACTACGAGCAGTACTTC
-	TRBV2	TRBJ1-2	-	CASSVRESYGYTF	TGTGCCAGCAGTGTCAGGGAAAGCTATGGCTACACCTTC
TRBD2	TRBV19	TRBJ2-2	-	CASRNRGSPTGELFF	TGTGCCAGTAGAAACCGCGGGAGCCCCACCGGGGAGCTGTTTTTT
-	TRBV29-1	TRBJ2-1	-	CSVRQAAYNEQFF	TGCAGCGTTCGACAGGCAGCCTACAATGAGCAGTTCTTC
-	TRBV5-4	TRBJ2-1	few	CASTRGGRSSYNEQFF	TGTGCCAGCACTCGGGGAGGCCGGAGCTCCTACAATGAGCAGTTCTTC
TRBD2	TRBV4-3	TRBJ2-1	-	CASSQDDVAGLAYNEQFF	TGCGCCAGCAGCCAAGACGACGTGGCGGGACTAGCCTACAATGAGCAGTTCTTC
-	TRBV11-2	TRBJ1-6	-	CASSLPGNSPLHF	TGTGCCAGCAGCTTACCAGGGAATTCACCCCTCCACTTT
-	TRBV10-3	TRBJ1-6	-	CAISESSLGRGSPLHF	TGTGCCATCAGTGAGTCATCTCTCGGACGGGGTTCACCCCTCCACTTT
TRBD2	TRBV5-5	TRBJ2-7	-	CASSLAGTSFYEQYF	TGTGCCAGCAGCTTGGCCGGGACTAGTTTCTACGAGCAGTACTTC